The 25 T cell receptor beta chains below come from one sample, sequenced in a study of cytomegalovirus exposure and HLA in healthy donors. Profiling relied on immunoSEQ multiplex PCR, and the TCRdb table lists in-frame clones only, not all of them. The sample consists of 110,000 or so clones, 75% to 90% of them appearing once. Sequencing used PBMCs. Receptors originate from a man aged 18 to 30 in good health and CMV-seropositive.

The chain's CDR3 is CASSLDRGTEAFF. DNA of the CDR3: TGTGCCAGCAGCCTCGACAGGGGCACTGAAGCTTTCTTT. The rearrangement joins TRBV5-4 to TRBJ1-1; 8 bases line up with TRBD1. Germline V lookup: CDR1 SGHNT, CDR2 YYREEE (reference sequence). The CDR3 contains 13 residues. Unmatched junction bases numbered 3, after V lost 4 bases and J lost 4 bases. The full variable domain, with the rest looked up from reference TRBV5-4 and TRBJ1-1, is ETGVTQSPTHLIKTRGQQVTLRCSSQSGHNTVSWYQQALGQGPQFIFQYYREEENGRGNFPPRFSGLQFPNYSSELNVNALELDDSALYLCASSLDRGTEAFFGQGTRLTVV.

The V and J genes are TRBV6-1 and TRBJ2-2; 8 bases are shared with TRBD1. Germline V lookup: CDR1 MNHNS, CDR2 SASEGT. The CDR3 sequence is 15 residues long. The ends lost 6 bases at V and 1 base at J; junction bases unmatched: 4. In DNA, the CDR3 is TGTGCCAGCAGCTGGACAGGGAGGAACACCGGGGAGCTGTTTTTT. It translates to CASSWTGRNTGELFF.

J is TRBJ1-5 and V is TRBV7-2; D remains unclear. V was trimmed by 1 base and J by 5 bases, leaving 15 bases between them. This CDR3 is built from 16 residues. Germline-derived CDR1 and CDR2 are SGHTA and FQGNSA. The CDR3 is CASSLESNGGYQPQHF. CDR3 sequence (DNA): TGTGCCAGCAGCTTAGAGTCTAATGGTGGTTATCAGCCCCAGCATTTT.

As regards this clone: An end of the junction does not agree with germline; a read error may underlie this. The rearrangement uses TRBV5-1 and TRBJ1-2; possible D gene TRBD1, 6 bases. Germline CDR1 reads SGHRS; CDR2 reads YFSETQ. The CDR3 has 15 amino acids. The CDR3 DNA follows: TGCGCCAGCAGTTTGGGGGCCTCTTTTAACTATGGCTACACCTTC. This encodes CASSLGASFNYGYTF. Looking up the rest from reference TRBV5-1 and TRBJ1-2 gives the full variable domain: KAGVTQTPRYLIKTRGQQVTLSCSPISGHRSVSWYQQTPGQGLQFLFEYFSETQRNKGNFPGRFSGRQFSNSRSEMNVSTLELGDSALYLCASSLGASFNYGYTFGSGTRLTVV.

V gene TRBV28 combines with J gene TRBJ1-5; perhaps TRBD1 as D (6 bases). V lost 3 bases to trimming and J lost 6 bases, with 9 bases between them. The germline gives CDR1 MDHEN, CDR2 SYDVKM. The CDR3 is made up of 13 amino acids. The CDR3 DNA reads as TGTGCCAGCAGTTTGAGGGGGAGTCAGCCCCAGCATTTT. Its translation is CASSLRGSQPQHF.

The chain carries TRBV15 and TRBJ1-2, with unresolved D. The CDR3 length is 16 residues. V lost 2 bases and J 4 bases, leaving 17 bases between the germline ends. CDR1 and CDR2 from the germline V gene are LNHNV and YYDKDF (reference sequence). CDR3 in DNA: TGTGCCACCAGCAGACAGCCCTCTGAGGGAACCTATGGCTACACCTTC. Its protein is CATSRQPSEGTYGYTF.

The chain joins TRBV6-1 to TRBJ1-4; D unresolved. The CDR3 is 14 amino acids. Germline lookup yields CDR1 MNHNS and CDR2 SASEGT. The V end lost 5 bases, the J end lost 8 bases, and 15 bases lay between the germline ends. CDR3 sequence reads: CASSPRLAGEKLFF. The CDR3, as DNA: TGTGCCAGCAGTCCCCGCCTGGCGGGAGAAAAACTGTTTTTT.

For the CDR3, the DNA is TGTGCCAGCAGCTTGGGACAGGGGACCACAGATACGCAGTATTTT. Protein product: CASSLGQGTTDTQYF. The rearrangement links TRBV5-4 to TRBJ2-3, with TRBD1 matching 8 bases. The CDR3 totals 15 residues. Germline lookup yields CDR1 SGHNT and CDR2 YYREEE (reference sequence). Trimming took 0 bases from V and 2 from J; bases not matched to a gene: 2.

The chain carries TRBV6-4 and TRBJ2-3; 7 positions agree with TRBD2. The CDR3 extends over 14 amino acids. Germline CDR1 is MRHNA and CDR2 is SNTAGT. Unmatched junction bases numbered 3, after V lost 4 bases and J lost 2 bases. The CDR3 sequence: CASSGGGTTDTQYF. DNA of the CDR3: TGTGCCAGCAGTGGCGGGGGAACCACAGATACGCAGTATTTT.

In this sample, this clone turned up a few times. CDR3 protein: CASRADDWGGDQPQHF. CDR3 coding DNA: TGTGCCAGCAGGGCAGACGATTGGGGCGGAGATCAGCCCCAGCATTTT. The V call is TRBV28, the J call TRBJ1-5, with D possibly matching TRBD1 (5 bases). The CDR3 runs 16 residues. V shed 6 bases and J shed 5 bases, with 20 bases lying between them. The germline V gene has CDR1 MDHEN and CDR2 SYDVKM.

V gene TRBV14 combines with J gene TRBJ2-2; maybe TRBD2 (5 bases). The length of the CDR3 is 15 residues. Germline V lookup: CDR1 SGHDN, CDR2 FVKESK. Between the trimmed V and J ends, which lost 1 base and 5 bases, there was a span of 11 bases. The CDR3 DNA reads as TGTGCCAGCAGCCAAGCCGGGGTTCCGACCGGGGAGCTGTTTTTT. This gives the protein CASSQAGVPTGELFF. Full variable domain (rest looked up from reference TRBV14 and TRBJ2-2): EAGVTQFPSHSVIEKGQTVTLRCDPISGHDNLYWYRRVMGKEIKFLLHFVKESKQDESGMPNNRFLAERTGGTYSTLKVQPAELEDSGVYFCASSQAGVPTGELFFGEGSRLTVL.

The CDR3 DNA sequence: TGTGCCATCAGTGGACAGACGAACACCGGGGAGCTGTTTTTT. Translated: CAISGQTNTGELFF. The V and J genes are TRBV10-3 and TRBJ2-2; TRBD1 is a possible D gene (5 bases). The CDR3 totals 14 residues. V gave up 4 bases and J gave up 0 bases, with 6 bases separating them. Germline assignment: CDR1 ENHRY and CDR2 SYGVKD.

This chain joins TRBV6-5 and TRBJ1-4; D remains unclear. The CDR3 contains 15 residues. The germline V gene has CDR1 MNHEY and CDR2 SVGAGI. With 4 bases removed from V and 4 bases from J, the gap between germline ends came to 13 bases. CDR3 bases: TGTGCCAGCAGTTCATCGACACATAGTAATGAAAAACTGTTTTTT. Its translation is CASSSSTHSNEKLFF.

The chain employs TRBV19 and TRBJ2-2; 7 bases match TRBD2. The ends lost 6 bases at V and 6 bases at J; junction bases unmatched: 7. The germline gives CDR1 LNHDA, CDR2 SQIVND (reference sequence). The CDR3 covers 14 residues. The CDR3 loop reads CASSQTSVPGELFF. The CDR3, as DNA: TGTGCCAGTAGCCAAACTAGCGTACCCGGGGAGCTGTTTTTT. Full variable domain (remainder filled in from reference TRBV19 and TRBJ2-2): DGGITQSPKYLFRKEGQNVTLSCEQNLNHDAMYWYRQDPGQGLRLIYYSQIVNDFQKGDIAEGYSVSREKKESFPLTVTSAQKNPTAFYLCASSQTSVPGELFFGEGSRLTVL.

The chain couples TRBV7-2 to TRBJ2-5, with TRBD2 matching 10 bases. This CDR3 region has 14 residues. Germline V CDR1 and CDR2: SGHTA, FQGNSA. Trimming removed 7 bases from V and 7 bases from J; junction bases left unmatched: 9. The CDR3 spells CASTTSGVLGTQYF. In nucleotides, the CDR3 is TGTGCCAGCACAACTAGCGGGGTGCTGGGGACCCAGTACTTC.

The V call is TRBV4-1, the J call TRBJ1-4; maybe TRBD1 (5 bases). Trimming took 0 bases from V and 1 from J, leaving 9 bases between them. The length of the CDR3 is 16 residues. CDR1 MGHRA and CDR2 YSYEKL come from the germline V gene. As DNA, the CDR3 is TGCGCCAGCAGCCAAGATTATAGGGGAACTAATGAAAAACTGTTTTTT. Protein: CASSQDYRGTNEKLFF.

The V gene is TRBV6-1, the J gene TRBJ2-7, with 12 bases lining up with TRBD2. CDR1 MNHNS and CDR2 SASEGT come from the germline V gene. CDR3 length: 13 residues. V dropped 7 bases and J dropped 7; count of bases not matched to a gene: 5. Here the CDR3 reads CASTSGGAGEQYF. The CDR3 DNA reads TGTGCCAGCACTAGCGGGGGGGCGGGGGAGCAGTACTTC.

This clone has only a few counts. The V gene is TRBV6-1, the J gene TRBJ1-5, with D tentatively TRBD1 (5 bases). CDR3 length: 13 residues. Per the germline V gene, CDR1 is MNHNS and CDR2 is SASEGT. V was shortened by 4 bases and J by 6 bases, with 10 bases between the two germline ends. The CDR3 bases are TGTGCCAGCAGTGCAGGGTACCCTCAGCCCCAGCATTTT. Translation gives CASSAGYPQPQHF.

V usage is TRBV18 and J usage is TRBJ2-1, with TRBD2 matching over 8 bases. With 3 bases clipped from V and 8 bases from J, the junction kept 9 bases outside the gene matches. Germline V gene sequence: CDR1 KGHSH, CDR2 LQKENI. This CDR3 contains 15 residues. CDR3 loop: CASSPPGSGGDEQFF. The CDR3 bases are TGTGCCAGCTCACCCCCGGGGAGCGGGGGAGATGAGCAGTTCTTC.

The rearrangement joins TRBV7-2 to TRBJ2-5, with D unresolved. This CDR3 region has 12 residues. The germline CDR1 and CDR2 sequences are SGHTA and FQGNSA. V was clipped by 5 bases and J by 5 bases, with 9 bases between them. The CDR3 region has the DNA TGTGCCAGCAGCCCCCCCCGGGAGACCCAGTACTTC. Its translation: CASSPPRETQYF.

The chain uses TRBV27 and TRBJ2-7; possible D gene TRBD1, 8 bases. The germline V gene encodes CDR1 MNHEY and CDR2 SMNVEV (reference sequence). This CDR3 has 13 amino acids. The V end lost 5 bases, the J end lost 4 bases, and 12 bases lay between the germline ends. The CDR3 protein is CASSTGGGYEQYF. The CDR3 region has the DNA TGTGCCAGCAGTACAGGGGGGGGGTACGAGCAGTACTTC.

The chain carries TRBV2 and TRBJ2-2, with D maybe TRBD1 (6 bases). This CDR3 has 16 amino acids. V shed 7 bases and J shed 1 base, with 16 bases lying between them. CDR1 SNHLY and CDR2 FYNNEI come from the germline V gene. CDR3 bases: TGTGCCAGCACCCTCCCCCCGGGACAGAACACCGGGGAGCTGTTTTTT. This gives the protein CASTLPPGQNTGELFF.

This clone was recorded once. V usage is TRBV4-3 and J usage is TRBJ2-5; D ambiguous. V lost 0 bases to trimming and J lost 0 bases, with 14 bases between them. The CDR3 is 17 amino acids. Germline-derived CDR1 and CDR2 are LGHNA and YSLEER. The DNA of the CDR3 is TGCGCCAGCAGCCAAGATTTCGACTCCAGTCACCAAGAGACCCAGTACTTC. Its protein is CASSQDFDSSHQETQYF.

The chain has TRBV4-2 and TRBJ2-1; 7 bases are a match to TRBD2. Germline CDR1 and CDR2: LGHNA and YNFKEQ. The CDR3 spans 15 residues. J lost 3 bases, V lost 10 bases, and 12 bases had no gene match. The CDR3 loop is CATETERGNYNEQFF. The CDR3 coding sequence is TGTGCCACCGAAACCGAGCGGGGTAACTACAATGAGCAGTTCTTC.

This clone was picked up one time. The chain carries TRBV13 and TRBJ2-4; TRBD1 matches 7 bases. The V segment lost 2 bases and the J segment 8 bases; nucleotides outside the gene matches: 6. The CDR3 consists of 14 residues. The V gene's germline CDR1 is PRHDT and CDR2 FYEKMQ (reference sequence). The CDR3 DNA sequence: TGTGCCAGCAGCTTATGGGACAGTAGGGACATTCAGTACTTC. Amino acid sequence: CASSLWDSRDIQYF. The whole variable domain, remainder taken from reference TRBV13 and TRBJ2-4, is AAGVIQSPRHLIKEKRETATLKCYPIPRHDTVYWYQQGPGQDPQFLISFYEKMQSDKGSIPDRFSAQQFSDYHSELNMSSLELGDSALYFCASSLWDSRDIQYFGAGTRLSVL.